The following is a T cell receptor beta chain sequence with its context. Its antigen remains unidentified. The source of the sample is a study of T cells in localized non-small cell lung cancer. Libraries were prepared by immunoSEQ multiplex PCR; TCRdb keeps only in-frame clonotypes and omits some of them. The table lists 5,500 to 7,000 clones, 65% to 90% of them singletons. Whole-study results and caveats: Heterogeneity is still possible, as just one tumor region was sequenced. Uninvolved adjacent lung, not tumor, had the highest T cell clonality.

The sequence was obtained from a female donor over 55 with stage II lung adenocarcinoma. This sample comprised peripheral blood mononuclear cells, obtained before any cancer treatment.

The CDR3 region is CASSPEGTSYGYTF. In DNA form, the CDR3 reads TGTGCCAGCAGCCCAGAAGGCACCAGCTATGGCTACACCTTC. This chain links TRBV7-9 with TRBJ1-2; D uncertain. Germline assignment: CDR1 SEHNR and CDR2 FQNEAQ (reference sequence). The CDR3 is 14 amino acids. Trimming cost V 5 bases and J 4 bases, with 14 bases left between them. Together with reference TRBV7-9 and TRBJ1-2, the CDR3 gives the full variable domain: DTGVSQNPRHKITKRGQNVTFRCDPISEHNRLYWYRQTLGQGPEFLTYFQNEAQLEKSRLLSDRFSAERPKGSFSTLEIQRTEQGDSAMYLCASSPEGTSYGYTFGSGTRLTVV.